The clone carrying this T cell receptor (beta chain) was seen at least ten times. What it binds is not known. This entry is derived from a study of CD8 T cells in ankylosing spondylitis. Germline lookup yields CDR1 DFQATT and CDR2 SNEGSKA (reference sequence). V was pared by 1 base and J by 2 bases, with 15 bases between. The CDR3 is 16 amino acids. Findings and limits, study-wide: In the blood and synovial fluid of reactive arthritis, some motif variants had been previously reported. Peripheral blood samples showed relatively rare disease-linked clones, and these clones were CD8+. A TCR beta motif made of fewer than ten highly homologous variants seemed typical of ankylosing spondylitis blood.

Libraries for TCR beta were made by quantitative 5'-RACE with molecular barcodes. From the 5' RACE reads, TCRdb called clonotypes with MiXCR, one entry per CDR3 protein. Here the sample spans approximately 220,000 distinct CDR3 sequences, around 24% being singletons. The chain uses TRBV20-1 and TRBJ1-5; D is unresolved. Sequencing input: blood, either unsorted or a sorted T cell fraction (not recorded which). The sequence was obtained from a male donor with ankylosing spondylitis or in good health (not recorded which). The CDR3 spells CSARVAGSLGNQPQHF. The CDR3 DNA reads TGCAGTGCTAGAGTCGCCGGGAGTTTGGGCAATCAGCCCCAGCATTTT.